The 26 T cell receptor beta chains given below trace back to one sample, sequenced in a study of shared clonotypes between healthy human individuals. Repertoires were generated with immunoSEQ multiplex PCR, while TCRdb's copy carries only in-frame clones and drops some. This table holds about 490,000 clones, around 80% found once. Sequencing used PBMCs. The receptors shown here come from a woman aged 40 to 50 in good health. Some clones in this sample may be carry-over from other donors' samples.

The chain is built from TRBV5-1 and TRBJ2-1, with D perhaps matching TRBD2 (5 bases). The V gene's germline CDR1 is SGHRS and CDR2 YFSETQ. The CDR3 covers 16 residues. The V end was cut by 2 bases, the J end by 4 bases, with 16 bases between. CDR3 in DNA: TGCGCCAGCAGCTTAATAGCAGCGGCGGAATACAATGAGCAGTTCTTC. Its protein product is CASSLIAAAEYNEQFF.

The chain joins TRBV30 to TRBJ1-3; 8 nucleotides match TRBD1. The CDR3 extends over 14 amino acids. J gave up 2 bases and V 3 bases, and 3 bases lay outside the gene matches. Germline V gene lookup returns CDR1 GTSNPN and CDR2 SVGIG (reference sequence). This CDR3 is CAWRPGQAGNTIYF. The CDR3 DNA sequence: TGTGCCTGGAGGCCGGGACAGGCTGGAAACACCATATATTTT.

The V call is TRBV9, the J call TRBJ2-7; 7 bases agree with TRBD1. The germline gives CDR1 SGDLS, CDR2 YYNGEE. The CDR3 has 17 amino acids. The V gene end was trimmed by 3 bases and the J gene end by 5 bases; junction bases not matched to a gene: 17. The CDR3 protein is CASSAHTLTGRVDEQYF. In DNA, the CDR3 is TGTGCCAGCAGCGCACATACCTTGACAGGGCGTGTGGACGAGCAGTACTTC.

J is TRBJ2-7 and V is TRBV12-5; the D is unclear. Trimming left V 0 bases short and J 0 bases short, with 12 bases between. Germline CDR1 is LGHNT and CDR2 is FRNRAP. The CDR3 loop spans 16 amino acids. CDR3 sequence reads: CASGLVTSGGSYEQYF. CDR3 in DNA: TGTGCTAGTGGTTTGGTTACTTCTGGCGGCTCCTACGAGCAGTACTTC.

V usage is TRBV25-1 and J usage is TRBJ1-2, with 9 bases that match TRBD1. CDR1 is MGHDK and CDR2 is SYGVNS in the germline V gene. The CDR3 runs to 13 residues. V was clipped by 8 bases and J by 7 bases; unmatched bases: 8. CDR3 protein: CASVGQGSGGYTF. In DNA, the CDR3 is TGTGCCAGCGTCGGACAGGGGAGTGGTGGCTACACCTTC.

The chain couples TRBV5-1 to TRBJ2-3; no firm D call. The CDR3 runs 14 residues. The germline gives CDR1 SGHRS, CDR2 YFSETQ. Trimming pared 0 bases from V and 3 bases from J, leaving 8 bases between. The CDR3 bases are TGCGCCAGCAGCTTGGGGACCGAAACAGATACGCAGTATTTT. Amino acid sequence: CASSLGTETDTQYF.

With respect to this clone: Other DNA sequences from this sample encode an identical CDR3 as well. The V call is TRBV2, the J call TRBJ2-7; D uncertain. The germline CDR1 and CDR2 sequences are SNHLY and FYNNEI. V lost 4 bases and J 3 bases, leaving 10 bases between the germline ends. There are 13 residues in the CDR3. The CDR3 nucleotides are TGTGCCAGCAGTGTGCCCCTGAGCTACGAGCAGTACTTC. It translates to CASSVPLSYEQYF. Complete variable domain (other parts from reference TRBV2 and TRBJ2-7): EPEVTQTPSHQVTQMGQEVILRCVPISNHLYFYWYRQILGQKVEFLVSFYNNEISEKSEIFDDQFSVERPDGSNFTLKIRSTKLEDSAMYFCASSVPLSYEQYFGPGTRLTVT.

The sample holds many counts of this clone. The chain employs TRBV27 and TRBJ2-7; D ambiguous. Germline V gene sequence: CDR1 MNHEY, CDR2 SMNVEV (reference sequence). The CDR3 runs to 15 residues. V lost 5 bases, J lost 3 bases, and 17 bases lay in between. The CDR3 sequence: CASSITGPRDYEQYF. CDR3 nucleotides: TGTGCCAGCAGTATCACCGGCCCAAGGGACTACGAGCAGTACTTC.

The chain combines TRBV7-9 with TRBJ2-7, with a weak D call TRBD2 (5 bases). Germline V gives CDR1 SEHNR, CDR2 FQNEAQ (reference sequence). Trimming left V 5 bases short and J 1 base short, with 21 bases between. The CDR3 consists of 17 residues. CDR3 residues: CASSPQDAGSASYEQYF. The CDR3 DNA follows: TGTGCCAGCAGCCCCCAGGATGCGGGTAGCGCGTCCTACGAGCAGTACTTC. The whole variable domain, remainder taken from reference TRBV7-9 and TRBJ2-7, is DTGVSQNPRHKITKRGQNVTFRCDPISEHNRLYWYRQTLGQGPEFLTYFQNEAQLEKSRLLSDRFSAERPKGSFSTLEIQRTEQGDSAMYLCASSPQDAGSASYEQYFGPGTRLTVT.

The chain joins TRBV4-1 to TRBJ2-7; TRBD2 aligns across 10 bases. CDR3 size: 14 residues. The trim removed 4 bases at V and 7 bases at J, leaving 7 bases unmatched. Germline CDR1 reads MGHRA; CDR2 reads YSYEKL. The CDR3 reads CASSRLAGVDEQYF. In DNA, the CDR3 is TGCGCCAGCAGCCGTCTAGCGGGAGTTGATGAGCAGTACTTC.

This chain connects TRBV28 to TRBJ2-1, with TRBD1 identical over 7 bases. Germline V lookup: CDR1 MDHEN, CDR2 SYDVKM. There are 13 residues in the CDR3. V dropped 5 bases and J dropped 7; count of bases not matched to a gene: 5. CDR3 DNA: TGTGCCAGCAGTGCGACAGGGCGGAATGAGCAGTTCTTC. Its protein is CASSATGRNEQFF.

This chain's CDR3 is CASSLERVSGEQFF. CDR3 DNA: TGTGCCAGCAGCTTAGAAAGGGTATCAGGTGAGCAGTTCTTC. The V gene is TRBV11-2, the J gene TRBJ2-1; no clear D. Trimming took 0 bases from V and 9 from J, leaving 12 bases between them. CDR1 is SGHAT, CDR2 FQNNGV, per germline. The CDR3 is 14 amino acids.

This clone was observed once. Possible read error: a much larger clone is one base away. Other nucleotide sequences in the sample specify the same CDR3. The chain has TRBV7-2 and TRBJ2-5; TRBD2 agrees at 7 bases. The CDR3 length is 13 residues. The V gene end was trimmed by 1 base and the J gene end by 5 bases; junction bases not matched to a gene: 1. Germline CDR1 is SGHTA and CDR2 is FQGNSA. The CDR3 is CASSLVGGETQYF. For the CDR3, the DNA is TGTGCCAGCAGCTTAGTGGGGGGGGAGACCCAGTACTTC.

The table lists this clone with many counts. DNA of the CDR3: TGTGCCAGCAGCCCCCAGGGGGGGGGCACAGATACGCAGTATTTT. It is translated as CASSPQGGGTDTQYF. This chain connects TRBV5-4 to TRBJ2-3; perhaps D is TRBD1 or TRBD2 (7 bases each). With 4 bases removed from V and 1 base from J, the gap between germline ends came to 13 bases. Per the germline V gene, CDR1 is SGHNT and CDR2 is YYREEE (reference sequence). The length of the CDR3 is 15 residues.

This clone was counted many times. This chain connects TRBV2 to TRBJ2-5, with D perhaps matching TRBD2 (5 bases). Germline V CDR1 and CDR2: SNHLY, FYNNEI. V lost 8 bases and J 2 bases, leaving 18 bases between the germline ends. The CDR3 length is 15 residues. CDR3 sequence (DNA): TGTGCCAGCTACGGGGTCTCGGGGAAACAAGAGACCCAGTACTTC. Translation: CASYGVSGKQETQYF. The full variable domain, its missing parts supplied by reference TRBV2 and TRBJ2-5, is EPEVTQTPSHQVTQMGQEVILRCVPISNHLYFYWYRQILGQKVEFLVSFYNNEISEKSEIFDDQFSVERPDGSNFTLKIRSTKLEDSAMYFCASYGVSGKQETQYFGPGTRLLVL.

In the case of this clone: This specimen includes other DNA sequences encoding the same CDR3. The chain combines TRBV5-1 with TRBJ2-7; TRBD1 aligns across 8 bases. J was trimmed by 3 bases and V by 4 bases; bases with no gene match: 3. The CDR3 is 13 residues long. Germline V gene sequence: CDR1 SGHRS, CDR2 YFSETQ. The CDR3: CASSPDRDYEQYF. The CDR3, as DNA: TGCGCCAGCAGCCCGGACAGGGACTACGAGCAGTACTTC.

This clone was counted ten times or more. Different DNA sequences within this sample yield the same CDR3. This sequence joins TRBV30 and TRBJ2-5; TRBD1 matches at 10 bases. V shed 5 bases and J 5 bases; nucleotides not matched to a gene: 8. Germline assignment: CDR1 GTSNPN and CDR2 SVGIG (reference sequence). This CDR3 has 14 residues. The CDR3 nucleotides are TGTGCCTGGGGGCCGGGACAGGGGTGGGAGACCCAGTACTTC. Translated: CAWGPGQGWETQYF.

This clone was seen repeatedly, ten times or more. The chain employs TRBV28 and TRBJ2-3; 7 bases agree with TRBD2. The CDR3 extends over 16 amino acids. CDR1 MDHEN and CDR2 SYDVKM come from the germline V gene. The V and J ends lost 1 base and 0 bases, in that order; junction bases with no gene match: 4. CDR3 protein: CASSLSYGGSTDTQYF. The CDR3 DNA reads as TGTGCCAGCAGTTTATCATACGGGGGGAGCACAGATACGCAGTATTTT.

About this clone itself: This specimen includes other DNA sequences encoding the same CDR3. The CDR3 DNA reads as TGCGCCAGCAGCCCCGGGACAGGGGGATACGAGCAGTACTTC. This codes for CASSPGTGGYEQYF. The J gene is TRBJ2-7, the V gene TRBV5-1; 11 bases are a match to TRBD1. The CDR3 has 14 amino acids. From germline, CDR1 is SGHRS and CDR2 YFSETQ. With V trimmed by 4 bases and J by 4 bases, 4 bases remained unmatched.

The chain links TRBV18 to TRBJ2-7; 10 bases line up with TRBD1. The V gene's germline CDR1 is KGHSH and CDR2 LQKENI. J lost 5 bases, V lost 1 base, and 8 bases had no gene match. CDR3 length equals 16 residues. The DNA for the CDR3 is TGTGCCAGCTCACCACTTTCCGGGACAGGGGTCGACGAGCAGTACTTC. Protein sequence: CASSPLSGTGVDEQYF.

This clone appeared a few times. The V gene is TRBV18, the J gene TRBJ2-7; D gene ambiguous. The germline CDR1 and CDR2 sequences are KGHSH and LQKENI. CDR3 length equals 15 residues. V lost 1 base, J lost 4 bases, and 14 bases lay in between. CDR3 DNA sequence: TGTGCCAGCTCACCACGGGCCCACCTGGAGTACGAGCAGTACTTC. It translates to CASSPRAHLEYEQYF. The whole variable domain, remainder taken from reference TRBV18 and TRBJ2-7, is NAGVMQNPRHLVRRRGQEARLRCSPMKGHSHVYWYRQLPEEGLKFMVYLQKENIIDESGMPKERFSAEFPKEGPSILRIQQVVRGDSAAYFCASSPRAHLEYEQYFGPGTRLTVT.

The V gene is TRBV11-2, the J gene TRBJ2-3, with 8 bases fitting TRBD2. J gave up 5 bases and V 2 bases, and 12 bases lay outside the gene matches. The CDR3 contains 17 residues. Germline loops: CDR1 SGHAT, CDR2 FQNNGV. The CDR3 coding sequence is TGTGCCAGCAGCTTAAGTGGTCTCGCGGGAGGTTTAGATACGCAGTATTTT. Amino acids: CASSLSGLAGGLDTQYF.

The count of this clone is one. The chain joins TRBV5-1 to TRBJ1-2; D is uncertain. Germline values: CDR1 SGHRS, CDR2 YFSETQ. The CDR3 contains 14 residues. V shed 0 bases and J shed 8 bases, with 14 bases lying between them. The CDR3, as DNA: TGCGCCAGCAGCTTGGAATTAGGTGGCGGCGGCTACACCTTC. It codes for CASSLELGGGGYTF. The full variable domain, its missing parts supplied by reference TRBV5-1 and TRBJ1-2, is KAGVTQTPRYLIKTRGQQVTLSCSPISGHRSVSWYQQTPGQGLQFLFEYFSETQRNKGNFPGRFSGRQFSNSRSEMNVSTLELGDSALYLCASSLELGGGGYTFGSGTRLTVV.

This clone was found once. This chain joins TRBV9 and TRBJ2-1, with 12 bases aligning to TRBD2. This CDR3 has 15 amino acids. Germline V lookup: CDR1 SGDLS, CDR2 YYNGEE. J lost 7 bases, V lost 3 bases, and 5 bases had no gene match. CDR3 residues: CASSETGTSGNEQFF. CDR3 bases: TGTGCCAGCAGCGAGACCGGGACTAGCGGGAATGAGCAGTTCTTC.

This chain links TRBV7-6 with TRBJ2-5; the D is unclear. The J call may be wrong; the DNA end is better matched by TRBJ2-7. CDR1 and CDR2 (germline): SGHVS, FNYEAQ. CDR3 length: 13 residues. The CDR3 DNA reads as TGTGCCAGCAGCGTAAGTGGCGCTTACGAGCAGTACTTC. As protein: CASSVSGAYEQYF.

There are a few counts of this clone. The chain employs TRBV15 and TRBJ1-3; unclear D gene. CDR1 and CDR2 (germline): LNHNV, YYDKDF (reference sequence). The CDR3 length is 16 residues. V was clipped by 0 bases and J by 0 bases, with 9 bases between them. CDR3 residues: CATSRDVAGSGNTIYF. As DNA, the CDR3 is TGTGCCACCAGCAGAGATGTCGCAGGCTCTGGAAACACCATATATTTT.